This T cell receptor (beta chain) appears in the sequencing data of a study of T cell repertoires in cytomegalovirus infection. Study details: Indications of both CMV infection and matching HLA type were provided by public TCR beta signatures.

Study results and caveats: CMV carriers having the relevant HLA were flagged by cumulative public TCR beta family frequency.

On this clonotype itself: Its antigen is as yet unknown.

TCRdb independently ran MiXCR on the reads; one entry per CDR3 protein. The sample lists fewer than 200,000 distinct CDR3 sequences; 9.5% were seen once. The CDR3 runs to 12 residues. The V gene end was trimmed by 8 bases and the J gene end by 0 bases; junction bases not matched to a gene: 0. The V gene's germline CDR1 is SGHVT and CDR2 SQSDAQ. The sequenced sample was PBMCs. This clonotype was obtained from a human donor in good health (CMV status not recorded). Some clones in this sample may be carry-over from other donors' samples. This rearrangement joins TRBV7-4 to TRBJ2-5; TRBD2 aligns across 7 bases. CDR3 bases: TGTGCCAGCGGGACTAACCAAGAGACCCAGTACTTC. Protein sequence: CASGTNQETQYF.